These 15 T cell receptor beta chains were all obtained from the same sample, sequenced in a study of vaccination and CD4 T cells after COVID-19. The antigens these receptors bind are not known. This sample's treatment: approximately 9-day PBMC culture with coronavirus spike peptide pools or control peptides (ViraFEST assay). Oncomine TCR Beta short-read sequencing was applied to DNA from cultured CD4+ T cells. TCRdb independently ran MiXCR on the PCR reads; one entry per CDR3 protein. Of thousands of distinct CDR3 sequences in the sample, 73% were seen once. Sequencing input: CD4+ T cells from blood, cultured in vitro. The receptor source for this set is a human donor who had recovered from COVID-19.

V and J are TRBV28 and TRBJ2-7; D assignment may be TRBD1 or TRBD2 (5 bases each). This CDR3 has 14 residues. From germline, CDR1 is MDHEN and CDR2 SYDVKM. The V end was cut by 4 bases, the J end by 6 bases, with 16 bases between. As DNA, the CDR3 is TGTGCCAGCAGTTATGACGGGACCCTATCCGAGCAGTACTTC. As protein: CASSYDGTLSEQYF.

V and J are TRBV7-2 and TRBJ2-3; D unclear. CDR1 and CDR2 from the germline V gene are SGHTA and FQGNSA. V gave up 5 bases and J gave up 6 bases, with 15 bases separating them. This CDR3 has 14 amino acids. Written as DNA, the CDR3 is TGTGCCAGCAGCCCTCGTACCGTTACGGATACGCAGTATTTT. Protein sequence: CASSPRTVTDTQYF.

In its sample, this clonotype was seen a few times. The chain combines TRBV7-9 with TRBJ1-2; 8 bases match TRBD1. V shed 5 bases and J 4 bases; nucleotides not matched to a gene: 3. CDR1 and CDR2 (germline): SEHNR, FQNEAQ (reference sequence). There are 13 residues in the CDR3. CDR3 protein: CASSPTGAYGYTF. The CDR3 DNA reads TGTGCCAGCAGCCCGACAGGGGCCTATGGCTACACCTTC.

CDR3 nucleotides: TGTGCCAGCAGGCGAGGGACAGGCACCTACGAGCAGTACTTC. As protein: CASRRGTGTYEQYF. The chain has TRBV6-2 or TRBV6-3 and TRBJ2-7; 8 nucleotides match TRBD1. The junction had 6 bases not matched to a gene; V was cut back by 6 bases and J by 2 bases. The CDR3 runs 14 residues. The germline gives CDR1 MNHEY, CDR2 SVGEGT.

The J gene is TRBJ2-3, the V gene TRBV19; D gene uncertain. Germline V gene sequence: CDR1 LNHDA, CDR2 SQIVND (reference sequence). Trimming stripped 10 bases from V and 0 bases from J, with 11 bases between. The CDR3 extends over 13 amino acids. CDR3 DNA sequence: TGTGCCACCTTGCACGATAGCACAGATACGCAGTATTTT. This encodes CATLHDSTDTQYF. The full variable domain, in which reference TRBV19 and TRBJ2-3 provide the parts outside the CDR3, is DGGITQSPKYLFRKEGQNVTLSCEQNLNHDAMYWYRQDPGQGLRLIYYSQIVNDFQKGDIAEGYSVSREKKESFPLTVTSAQKNPTAFYLCATLHDSTDTQYFGPGTRLTVL.

The chain carries TRBV27 and TRBJ2-5; 13 nucleotides align to TRBD2. The CDR3 totals 16 residues. V trimming: 6 bases; J trimming: 3 bases; junction bases outside the gene matches: 7. Germline lookup yields CDR1 MNHEY and CDR2 SMNVEV (reference sequence). The CDR3: CASSPLGLAGEETQYF. CDR3 DNA: TGTGCCAGCAGCCCTCTCGGACTAGCGGGAGAAGAGACCCAGTACTTC.

This sequence joins TRBV19 and TRBJ1-1, with a tentative D call TRBD1 (5 bases). V dropped 2 bases and J dropped 1 base, with 11 bases sitting between them. There are 15 residues in the CDR3. CDR1 and CDR2 from the germline V gene are LNHDA and SQIVND (reference sequence). The CDR3, as DNA: TGTGCCAGTAGTATATCCCAGGGATCGAACACTGAAGCTTTCTTT. Translation: CASSISQGSNTEAFF.

This clonotype has only a few counts. This rearrangement joins TRBV7-2 to TRBJ2-3; D might be TRBD1 (5 bases). V was pared by 5 bases and J by 2 bases, with 17 bases between. Germline V gene data show CDR1 as SGHTA and CDR2 as FQGNSA. The CDR3 is 16 residues long. CDR3: CASSPGWGPYTDTQYF. CDR3 coding DNA: TGTGCCAGCAGCCCGGGTTGGGGCCCCTACACAGATACGCAGTATTTT. Combining the CDR3 with reference TRBV7-2 and TRBJ2-3 gives the whole variable domain GAGVSQSPSNKVTEKGKDVELRCDPISGHTALYWYRQSLGQGLEFLIYFQGNSAPDKSGLPSDRFSAERTGGSVSTLTIQRTQQEDSAVYLCASSPGWGPYTDTQYFGPGTRLTVL.

This clonotype is judged large. The gene calls are TRBV18 and TRBJ2-7; no clear D. The germline V gene has CDR1 KGHSH and CDR2 LQKENI. The CDR3 is 11 amino acids. The ends were cut back, 2 bases at V and 5 bases at J, with 4 bases in the middle. In DNA form, the CDR3 reads TGTGCCAGCTCACCAAAGGACGAGCAGTACTTC. Amino acid sequence: CASSPKDEQYF.

This chain uses TRBV20-1 with TRBJ2-2; 10 positions agree with TRBD2. Germline loops: CDR1 DFQATT, CDR2 SNEGSKA (reference sequence). With 2 bases clipped from V and 2 bases from J, the junction kept 5 bases outside the gene matches. The CDR3 spans 16 residues. CDR3: CSARRGTSVNTGELFF. The CDR3 nucleotides read TGCAGTGCTAGACGAGGGACTAGCGTAAACACCGGGGAGCTGTTTTTT.

Here the CDR3 reads CASRVQGRGAGELFF. The CDR3 DNA reads as TGTGCCAGTAGAGTACAGGGCCGGGGGGCCGGGGAGCTGTTTTTT. This rearrangement joins TRBV19 to TRBJ2-2; tentative D call: TRBD2 (7 bases). CDR1 LNHDA and CDR2 SQIVND come from the germline V gene (reference sequence). This CDR3 is 15 amino acids long. V was pared by 6 bases and J by 6 bases, with 17 bases between.

This clonotype was found once. The J gene is TRBJ2-1, the V gene TRBV11-2; unclear D gene. Trimming removed 1 base at V and 7 bases at J, with 5 bases between. Germline CDR1 reads SGHAT; CDR2 reads FQNNGV. The CDR3 covers 12 residues. CDR3 amino acids: CASSLGFNEQFF. The CDR3 DNA is TGTGCCAGCAGCTTAGGGTTTAATGAGCAGTTCTTC.

This clonotype was counted between two and nine times. The CDR3 here is CASSPRTGGWQNIQYF. The CDR3 DNA reads TGTGCCAGCAGTCCTCGGACTGGGGGATGGCAAAACATTCAGTACTTC. The chain couples TRBV2 to TRBJ2-4; D may correspond to TRBD1 or TRBD2 (5 bases each). This CDR3 comprises 16 residues. Germline V CDR1 and CDR2: SNHLY, FYNNEI. V lost 5 bases, J lost 5 bases, and 19 bases lay in between.

CDR3 amino acids: CSARGWGISNQPQHF. In DNA form, the CDR3 reads TGCAGTGCTAGAGGATGGGGGATTAGCAATCAGCCCCAGCATTTT. V is TRBV20-1 and J is TRBJ1-5; D is perhaps TRBD1 (5 bases). Trimming took 1 base from V and 0 from J, leaving 10 bases between them. CDR3 length: 15 residues. Germline CDR1 DFQATT, CDR2 SNEGSKA (reference sequence).

The CDR3 here is CASSNGGTSVEQYF. The CDR3 nucleotides read TGTGCCAGCAGCAACGGAGGGACTAGCGTCGAGCAGTACTTC. The chain combines TRBV6-7 with TRBJ2-7; 10 bases map to TRBD2. TRBV6-7 is annotated as an ORF whose role is uncertain. The V gene end was trimmed by 6 bases and the J gene end by 6 bases; junction bases not matched to a gene: 8. The CDR3 is made up of 14 amino acids.